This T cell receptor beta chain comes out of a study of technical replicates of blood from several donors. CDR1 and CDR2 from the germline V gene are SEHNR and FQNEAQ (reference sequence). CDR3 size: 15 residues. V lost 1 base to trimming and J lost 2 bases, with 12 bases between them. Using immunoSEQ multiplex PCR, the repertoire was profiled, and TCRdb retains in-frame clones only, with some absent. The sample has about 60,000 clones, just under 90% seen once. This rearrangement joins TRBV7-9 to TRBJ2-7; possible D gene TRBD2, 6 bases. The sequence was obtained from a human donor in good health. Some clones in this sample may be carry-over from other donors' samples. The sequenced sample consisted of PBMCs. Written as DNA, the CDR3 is TGTGCCAGCAGCTTAGTAGGTGGGGGGACCTACGAGCAGTACTTC. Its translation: CASSLVGGGTYEQYF.